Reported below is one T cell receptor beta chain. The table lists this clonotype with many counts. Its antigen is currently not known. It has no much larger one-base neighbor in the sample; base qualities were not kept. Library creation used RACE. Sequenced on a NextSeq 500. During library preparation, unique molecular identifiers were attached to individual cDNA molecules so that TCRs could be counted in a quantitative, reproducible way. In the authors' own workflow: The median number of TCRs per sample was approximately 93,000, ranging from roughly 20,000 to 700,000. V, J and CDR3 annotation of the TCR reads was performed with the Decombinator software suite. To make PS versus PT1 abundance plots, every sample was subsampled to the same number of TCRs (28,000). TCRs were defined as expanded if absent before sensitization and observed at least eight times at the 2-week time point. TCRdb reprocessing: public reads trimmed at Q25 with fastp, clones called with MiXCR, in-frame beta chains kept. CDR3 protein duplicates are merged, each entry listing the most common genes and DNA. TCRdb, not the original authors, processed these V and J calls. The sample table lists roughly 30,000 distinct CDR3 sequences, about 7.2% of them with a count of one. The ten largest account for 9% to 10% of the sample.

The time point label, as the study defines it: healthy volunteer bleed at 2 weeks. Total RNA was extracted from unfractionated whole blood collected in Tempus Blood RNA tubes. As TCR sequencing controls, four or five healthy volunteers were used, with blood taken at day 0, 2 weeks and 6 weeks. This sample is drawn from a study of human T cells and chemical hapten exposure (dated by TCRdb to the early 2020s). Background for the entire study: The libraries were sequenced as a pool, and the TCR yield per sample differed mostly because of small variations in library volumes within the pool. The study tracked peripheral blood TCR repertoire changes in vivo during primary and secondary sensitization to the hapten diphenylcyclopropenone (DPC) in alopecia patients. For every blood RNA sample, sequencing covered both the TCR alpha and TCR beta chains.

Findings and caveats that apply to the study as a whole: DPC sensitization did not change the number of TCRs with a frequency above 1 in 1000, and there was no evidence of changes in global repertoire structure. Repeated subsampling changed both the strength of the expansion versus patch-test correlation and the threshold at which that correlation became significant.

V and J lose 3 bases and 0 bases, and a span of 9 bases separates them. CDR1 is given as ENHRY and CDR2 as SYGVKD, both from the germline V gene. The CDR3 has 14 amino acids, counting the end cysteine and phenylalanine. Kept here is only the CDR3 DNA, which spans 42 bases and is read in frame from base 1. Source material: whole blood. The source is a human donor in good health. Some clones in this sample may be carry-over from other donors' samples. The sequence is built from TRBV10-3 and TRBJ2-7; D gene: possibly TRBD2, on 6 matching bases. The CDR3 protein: CAISETGVSYEQYF. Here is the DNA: TGTGCCATCAGTGAAACGGGGGTCTCCTACGAGCAGTACTTC.